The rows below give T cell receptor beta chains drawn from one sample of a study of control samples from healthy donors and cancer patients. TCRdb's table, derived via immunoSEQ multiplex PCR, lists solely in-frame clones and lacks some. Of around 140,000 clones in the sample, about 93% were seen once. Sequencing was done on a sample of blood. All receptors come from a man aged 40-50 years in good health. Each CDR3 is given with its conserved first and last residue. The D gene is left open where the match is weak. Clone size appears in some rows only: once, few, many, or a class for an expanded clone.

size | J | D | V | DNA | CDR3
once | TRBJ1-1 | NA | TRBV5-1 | TGCGCCAGCAGCTTGGGCCCTGCGGGGCCTGAAGCTTTCTTT | CASSLGPAGPEAFF
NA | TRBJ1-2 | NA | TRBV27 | TGTGCCAGCAGTTTGTCCCAGGGTGGAAACTATGGCTACACCTTC | CASSLSQGGNYGYTF
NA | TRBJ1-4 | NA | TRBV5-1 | TGCGCCAGCAGGTCGACAGCTTCTAATGAAAAACTGTTTTTT | CASRSTASNEKLFF
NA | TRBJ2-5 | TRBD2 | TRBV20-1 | TGCAGTGCTAGTCGCGGGGGGGATGGAAAGACCCAGTACTTC | CSASRGGDGKTQYF
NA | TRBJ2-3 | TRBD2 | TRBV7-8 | TGTGCCAGCAGCTTAAACGGGGGGGCAGATACGCAGTATTTT | CASSLNGGADTQYF
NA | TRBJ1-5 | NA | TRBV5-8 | TGTGCCAGCAGCTTGTCGGCCAGGTCCCATTTT | CASSLSARSHF
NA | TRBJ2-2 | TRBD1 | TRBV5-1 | TGCGCCAGCAGCGCTCAGGGGGCCGGAACCGGGGAGCTGTTTTTT | CASSAQGAGTGELFF
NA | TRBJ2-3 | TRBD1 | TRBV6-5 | TGTGCCAGCAGGAGACAGGGGCCTACAGATACGCAGTATTTT | CASRRQGPTDTQYF
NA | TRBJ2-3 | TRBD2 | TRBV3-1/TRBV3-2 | TGTGCCAGCAGCCAAGATTTGGGGACTAGCGGGGGGAGGAGCACAGATACGCAGTATTTT | CASSQDLGTSGGRSTDTQYF
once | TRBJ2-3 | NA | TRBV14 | TGTGCCAGCAGCCAAGTGGGACCCCCAGATACGCAGTATTTT | CASSQVGPPDTQYF
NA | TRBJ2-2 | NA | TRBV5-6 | TGTGCCAGCGGTCCCACCAACACCGGGGAGCTGTTTTTT | CASGPTNTGELFF
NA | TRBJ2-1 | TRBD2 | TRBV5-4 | TGTGCCAGCAGCTCTACTAGCGGGGGGTACAATGAGCAGTTCTTC | CASSSTSGGYNEQFF
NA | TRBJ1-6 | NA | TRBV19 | TGTGCCAGTAGTACTTACATAACTAATTCACCCCTCCACTTT | CASSTYITNSPLHF
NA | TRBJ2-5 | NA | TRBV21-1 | TGTGCCAGCTGGGGGGGGCGACAAGAGACCCAGTACTTC | CASWGGRQETQYF
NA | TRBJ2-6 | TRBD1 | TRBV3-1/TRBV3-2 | TGTGCCAGCAGTCGAACAGGGGCGGCTGGGGCCAACGTCCTGACTTTC | CASSRTGAAGANVLTF
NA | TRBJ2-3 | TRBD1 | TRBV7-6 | TGTGCCAGCAGCTTAGGGACAGGGGTTACAGATACGCAGTATTTT | CASSLGTGVTDTQYF
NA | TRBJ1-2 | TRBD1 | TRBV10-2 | TGCGCCAGCAGCCCCTTAAGACAGGGGGAGGGCTACACCTTC | CASSPLRQGEGYTF
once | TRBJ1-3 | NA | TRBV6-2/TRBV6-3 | TGTGCCAGCAGCGCAATTTGGACGGCTGACTCTGGAAACACCATATATTTT | CASSAIWTADSGNTIYF
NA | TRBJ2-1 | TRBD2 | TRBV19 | TGTGCCAGTAGAACAAGCGGGGGCTCCTACAATGAGCAGTTCTTC | CASRTSGGSYNEQFF
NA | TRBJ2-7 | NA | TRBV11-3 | TGTGCCAGCAGCTTAGGGGGGGCCCCCTACGAGCAGTACTTC | CASSLGGAPYEQYF
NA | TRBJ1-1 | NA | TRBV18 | TGTGCCAGCTCACCACGGCCAGCGACAGAAGCTTTCTTT | CASSPRPATEAFF
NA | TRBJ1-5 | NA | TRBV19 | TGTGCCAGTAGTATTGGCAGATGGGTCCTTACCAATCAGCCCCAGCATTTT | CASSIGRWVLTNQPQHF
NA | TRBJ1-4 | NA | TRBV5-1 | TGCGCCAGTAGACCCCAGGTCTCTAATGAAAAACTGTTTTTT | CASRPQVSNEKLFF
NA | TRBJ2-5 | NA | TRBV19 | TGTGCCAGTTCCGGGACGGTTAGCCAAGAGACCCAGTACTTC | CASSGTVSQETQYF
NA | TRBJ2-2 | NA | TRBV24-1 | TGTGCCACCAGTGATTTGTCGGGCCCCGGGGAGCTGTTTTTT | CATSDLSGPGELFF
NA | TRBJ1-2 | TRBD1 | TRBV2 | TGTGCCAGCAGGCGACAGGGGGCTAACTATGGCTACACCTTC | CASRRQGANYGYTF
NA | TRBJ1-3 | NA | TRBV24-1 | TGTGCCACCATGTATACGGGAGGTTACCCTGGAAACACCATATATTTT | CATMYTGGYPGNTIYF
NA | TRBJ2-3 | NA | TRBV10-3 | TGTGCCATCAGTGGCCAGGCAAGCACAGATACGCAGTATTTT | CAISGQASTDTQYF
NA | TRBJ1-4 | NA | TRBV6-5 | TGTGCCAGCAGCAGGGGTGCAACTAATGAAAAACTGTTTTTT | CASSRGATNEKLFF
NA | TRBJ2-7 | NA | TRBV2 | TGTGCCAGCAGATTGAGTCTGTACGAGCAGTACTTC | CASRLSLYEQYF
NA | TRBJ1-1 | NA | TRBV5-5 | TGTGCCAGCAGTACCCACCGGGGGGCGCCCACTGAAGCTTTCTTT | CASSTHRGAPTEAFF
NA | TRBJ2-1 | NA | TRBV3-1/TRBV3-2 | TGTGCCAGCAGCCAAGATCTGGGGGCAATCTACAATGAGCAGTTCTTC | CASSQDLGAIYNEQFF
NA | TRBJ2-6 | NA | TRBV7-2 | TGTGCCAGCAGCTTAGGACCTCAAGCCCTGACTTTC | CASSLGPQALTF
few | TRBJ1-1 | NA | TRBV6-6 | TGTGCCAGCAGTGACCCCACTGAAGCTTTCTTT | CASSDPTEAFF
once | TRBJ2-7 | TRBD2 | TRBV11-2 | TGTGCCAGCAGCTTACGACTAGCGGGGCTCCACGAGCAGTACTTC | CASSLRLAGLHEQYF
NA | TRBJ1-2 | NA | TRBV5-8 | TGTGCCAGCAGCTTGGCGAGGGGAATCTATGGCTACACCTTC | CASSLARGIYGYTF
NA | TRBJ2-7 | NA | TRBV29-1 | TGCAGCGTTGAATACGGTGCGAGCGAGCAGTACTTC | CSVEYGASEQYF
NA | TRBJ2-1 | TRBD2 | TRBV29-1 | TGCAGCGTAGCGGGACCCCGATCCTACAATGAGCAGTTCTTC | CSVAGPRSYNEQFF
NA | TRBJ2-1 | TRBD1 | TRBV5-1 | TGCGCCAGCAGCTTACGGAGACAGGGTATTGGTGAGCAGTTCTTC | CASSLRRQGIGEQFF
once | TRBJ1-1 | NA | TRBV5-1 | TGCGCCAGCAGCTTACAGGGAGATAACACTGAAGCTTTCTTT | CASSLQGDNTEAFF
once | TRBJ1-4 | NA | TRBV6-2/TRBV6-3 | TGTGCCAGCAGTTACTTTTTTCAGGCAACTAATGAAAAACTGTTTTTT | CASSYFFQATNEKLFF
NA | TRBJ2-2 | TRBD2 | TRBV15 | TGTGCCACCAGCACCCCACGGGGTAGCGGGCCCGCCGCCGGGGAGCTGTTTTTT | CATSTPRGSGPAAGELFF
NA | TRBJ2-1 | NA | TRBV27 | TGTGCCAGCAGTTTCAATTCGTTCAGCTCCTACAATGAGCAGTTCTTC | CASSFNSFSSYNEQFF